The rows below give T cell receptor beta chains drawn from one sample of a study of blood T cell repertoires in COVID-19. Assay used: immunoSEQ multiplex PCR; TCRdb lists only in-frame clones, some missing. The table lists over 150,000 clones, around 83% of them singletons, with more than 6.5% in the top ten. The specimen was peripheral blood. These receptors all come from an older woman with COVID-19, enrolled during active disease. CDR3s include the opening cysteine and the closing phenylalanine or tryptophan. Each record gives: J gene, V gene, clone size, CDR3 protein. The size entry is marked missing in some rows and otherwise reads once, few, many or a size class.

TRBJ2-7	TRBV19	NA	CASSWSRGSLGEQYF
TRBJ1-4	TRBV6-2/TRBV6-3	NA	CASSYPTRTGSSPEKLFF
TRBJ2-7	TRBV5-4	NA	CASSLNEGTYEQYF
TRBJ1-2	TRBV6-5	many	CASSLYQGGNYGYTF
TRBJ2-2	TRBV30	NA	CASRATGELFF
TRBJ1-6	TRBV6-5	NA	CASSYSGASNSPLHF
TRBJ1-2	TRBV5-1	NA	CASSLQGDGYTF
TRBJ2-7	TRBV12-5	NA	CASALSGSAYHEQYF
TRBJ1-2	TRBV3-1/TRBV3-2	few	CASRHRGTNYGYTF
TRBJ2-1	TRBV7-9	NA	CASSISGRNEQFF
TRBJ1-2	TRBV7-9	many	CASSPTTQGSHSGYTF
TRBJ2-7	TRBV11-2	NA	CASSSYEDEQYF
TRBJ2-5	TRBV9	NA	CASSGAGLAGGPTETQYF
TRBJ2-3	TRBV19	NA	CASSIGGVSTDTQYF
TRBJ1-6	TRBV14	NA	CASSPTGSSPLHF
TRBJ2-5	TRBV7-3	NA	CASSLRGGEQTQYF
TRBJ2-1	TRBV11-3	NA	CASSLGVGLAGAEQFF